This T cell receptor beta chain was recorded in a study of regulatory T cells in long-lasting Graves disease. Study results and caveats: Peripheral blood, not thyroid tissue, was the sole material studied.

Only a few counts were recorded for this clonotype. Its antigen is still unknown. The CDR3 consists of 14 residues. Germline V gene lookup returns CDR1 DFQATT and CDR2 SNEGSKA (reference sequence). V was cut by 1 base and J by 5 bases, with 14 bases left in between. In building TCR beta libraries, iRepertoire HTBI primers were used together with Arm-PCR of CDR3 regions. TCRdb reprocessed the multiplex PCR reads via MiXCR and lists one record per CDR3 protein. The table includes 600,000 to 850,000 distinct CDR3 sequences, around 32% detected once. The time point here: persistent/refractory GD, antithyroid drugs over 5 years with positive TRAb. TCR sequences were obtained from RNA taken from PBMCs.

The gene calls are TRBV20-1 and TRBJ2-5; D is perhaps TRBD1 (5 bases). The sequencing used peripheral blood mononuclear cells (PBMCs), collected when the disease was refractory, from a patient treated with antithyroid drugs. This clonotype was obtained from a female donor with Graves disease. CDR3 region: CSARVRQGRETQYF. CDR3 bases: TGCAGTGCTAGAGTCAGGCAGGGCCGTGAGACCCAGTACTTC.